The 8 T cell receptor beta chains in this list originate from one sample, sequenced in a study of control samples from healthy donors and cancer patients. This table comes from immunoSEQ multiplex PCR, and its TCRdb copy is limited to in-frame clones, with some not included. The data hold tens of thousands of clones, with about 88% observed a single time. Sequenced sample: blood. The source of these receptors is a woman aged 50 to 60 in good health.

The CDR3 sequence is CASSYPSGGASSYNEQFF. The CDR3 nucleotides read TGTGCCAGCAGTTACCCCAGTGGCGGGGCCAGCTCCTACAATGAGCAGTTCTTC. V usage is TRBV11-2 and J usage is TRBJ2-1; D perhaps matches TRBD2 (6 bases). The V end was cut by 6 bases, the J end by 0 bases, with 21 bases between. The CDR3 runs to 18 residues. Germline-derived CDR1 and CDR2 are SGHAT and FQNNGV.

This chain joins TRBV5-1 and TRBJ2-1, with D perhaps matching TRBD2 (7 bases). V dropped 2 bases and J dropped 5 bases, with 14 bases sitting between them. The V gene's germline CDR1 is SGHRS and CDR2 YFSETQ. The CDR3 consists of 15 residues. As DNA, the CDR3 is TGCGCCAGCAGCTTAGGGGGGGCAGAAAACAATGAGCAGTTCTTC. It translates to CASSLGGAENNEQFF.

The chain couples TRBV9 to TRBJ2-7; the match to TRBD2 covers 7 bases. V shed 0 bases, J shed 2 bases, and the junction held 2 bases outside the gene matches. The CDR3 spans 14 residues. The germline V gene has CDR1 SGDLS and CDR2 YYNGEE. The CDR3 is CASSVGSGPYEQYF. The CDR3 DNA reads as TGTGCCAGCAGCGTAGGTAGCGGGCCCTACGAGCAGTACTTC.

This chain uses TRBV5-6 with TRBJ1-3; 8 nucleotides line up with TRBD1. Per the germline V gene, CDR1 is SGHDT and CDR2 is YYEEEE. V gave up 0 bases and J gave up 0 bases; unmatched junction bases: 8. CDR3 size: 18 residues. The CDR3 region has the DNA TGTGCCAGCAGCTTGGTTCTAGGACAGGGATTCTCTGGAAACACCATATATTTT. Its translation: CASSLVLGQGFSGNTIYF. Based on the CDR3 plus reference TRBV5-6 and TRBJ1-3, the full variable domain is DAGVTQSPTHLIKTRGQQVTLRCSPKSGHDTVSWYQQALGQGPQFIFQYYEEEERQRGNFPDRFSGHQFPNYSSELNVNALLLGDSALYLCASSLVLGQGFSGNTIYFGEGSWLTVV.

There are a few counts of this clone. The gene calls are TRBV12-3 or TRBV12-4 and TRBJ2-7; D may be TRBD1 (6 bases). The CDR3 has 13 residues. V was trimmed by 8 bases and J by 2 bases, leaving 13 bases between them. CDR3 sequence (DNA): TGTGCCAGCGGGGGCCAGAATACCTACGAGCAGTACTTC. Its protein product is CASGGQNTYEQYF.

The V and J genes are TRBV5-1 and TRBJ2-7, with TRBD1 matching 7 bases. In germline, CDR1 is SGHRS, CDR2 YFSETQ. This CDR3 comprises 15 residues. The V gene end was trimmed by 4 bases and the J gene end by 2 bases; junction bases not matched to a gene: 9. The CDR3 here is CASSKGIGQAYEQYF. The CDR3 DNA is TGCGCCAGCAGCAAAGGGATAGGACAGGCCTACGAGCAGTACTTC.

The chain has TRBV25-1 and TRBJ1-1; the match to TRBD1 covers 10 bases. The junction had 7 bases not matched to a gene; V was cut back by 6 bases and J by 6 bases. Germline CDR1 is MGHDK and CDR2 is SYGVNS. The CDR3 spans 14 residues. The CDR3 sequence: CASRGTGDVSEAFF. The CDR3, as DNA: TGTGCCAGCAGAGGGACAGGGGATGTCTCTGAAGCTTTCTTT.

The chain joins TRBV2 to TRBJ1-4; 7 bases are shared with TRBD1. CDR1 SNHLY and CDR2 FYNNEI come from the germline V gene. The CDR3 runs 14 residues. After removal of 6 bases from V and 6 bases from J, the junction contained 7 bases not matched to a gene. CDR3 DNA sequence: TGTGCCAGCAGCTGGGGGACAGTGGATGAAAAACTGTTTTTT. Protein product: CASSWGTVDEKLFF.